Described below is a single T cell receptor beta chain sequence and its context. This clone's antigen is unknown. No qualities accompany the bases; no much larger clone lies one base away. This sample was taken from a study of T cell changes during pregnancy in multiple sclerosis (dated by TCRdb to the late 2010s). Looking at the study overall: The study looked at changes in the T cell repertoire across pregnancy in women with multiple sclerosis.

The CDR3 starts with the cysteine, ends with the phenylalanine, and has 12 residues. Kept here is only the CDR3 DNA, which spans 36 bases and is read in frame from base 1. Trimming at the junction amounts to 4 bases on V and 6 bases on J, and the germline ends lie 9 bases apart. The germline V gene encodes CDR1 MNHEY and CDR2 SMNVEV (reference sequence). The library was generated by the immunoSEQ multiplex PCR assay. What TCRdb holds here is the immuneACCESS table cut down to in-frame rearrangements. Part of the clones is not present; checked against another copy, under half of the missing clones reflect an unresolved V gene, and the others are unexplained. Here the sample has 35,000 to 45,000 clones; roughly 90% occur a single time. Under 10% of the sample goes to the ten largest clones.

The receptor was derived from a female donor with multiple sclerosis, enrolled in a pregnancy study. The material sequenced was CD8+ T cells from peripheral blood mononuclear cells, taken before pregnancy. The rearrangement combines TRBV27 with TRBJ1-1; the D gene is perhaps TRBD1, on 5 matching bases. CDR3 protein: CASSYQGAEAFF. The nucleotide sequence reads TGTGCCAGCAGTTATCAGGGTGCTGAAGCTTTCTTT.